The text below deals with one T cell receptor beta chain. This clone's antigen is unknown. No much larger clone is present one base from it, and per-base qualities are unavailable. As encoded in the germline V gene (reference sequence), CDR1 is LNHNV while CDR2 is YYDKDF. V drops 2 bases and J drops 1 base, leaving 8 bases in between. CDR3 length: 15 amino acids, cysteine to phenylalanine. This entry keeps only the CDR3 DNA: 45 bases, framed from base 1. These data originate in a study of patients and donors after allogeneic stem cell transplantation (dated by TCRdb to 2018 to 2021). Preparation of the library involved RT-PCR. This sample was sequenced with a NextSeq 550. TCRdb took the public reads, trimmed them with fastp at Q25, ran MiXCR for clone calling and kept in-frame beta chains. CDR3 protein sequences are deduplicated, and each keeps its most common genes and DNA. The sample table holds a few hundred thousand distinct CDR3 sequences, of which less than 50% were seen once. The ten largest clonotypes hold roughly 11% of the sample.

Recombination linked TRBV15 to TRBJ1-4; the best D guess is TRBD1, with 6 bases matching. Sequenced: blood, either unsorted or a sorted T cell fraction (not recorded which). The receptor was isolated from a human donor who was either an allogeneic HSCT recipient or a stem cell or donor lymphocyte infusion donor (not recorded which). It is not recorded whose cells these are; they may come from a transplant donor. The DNA is as follows: TGTGCCACCAGCAGAATGACAGGAACTAATGAAAAACTGTTTTTT. Translation gives CATSRMTGTNEKLFF.